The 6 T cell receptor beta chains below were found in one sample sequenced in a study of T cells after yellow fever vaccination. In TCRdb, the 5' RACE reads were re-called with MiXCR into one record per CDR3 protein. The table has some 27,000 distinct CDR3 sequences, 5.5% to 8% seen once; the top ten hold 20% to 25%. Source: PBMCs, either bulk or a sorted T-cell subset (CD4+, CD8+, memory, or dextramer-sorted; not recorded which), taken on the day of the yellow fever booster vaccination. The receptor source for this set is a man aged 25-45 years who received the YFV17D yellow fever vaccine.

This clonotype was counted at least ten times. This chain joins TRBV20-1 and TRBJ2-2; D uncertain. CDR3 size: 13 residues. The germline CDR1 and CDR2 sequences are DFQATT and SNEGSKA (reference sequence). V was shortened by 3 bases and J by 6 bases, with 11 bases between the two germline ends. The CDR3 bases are TGCAGTGCTAGGGAGACTCTCTCCGGGGAGCTGTTTTTT. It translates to CSARETLSGELFF.

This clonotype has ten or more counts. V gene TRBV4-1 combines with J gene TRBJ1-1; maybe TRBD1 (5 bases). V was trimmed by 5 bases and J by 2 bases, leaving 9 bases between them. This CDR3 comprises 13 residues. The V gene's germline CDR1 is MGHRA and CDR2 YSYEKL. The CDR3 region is CASSTGVNTEAFF. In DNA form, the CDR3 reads TGCGCCAGCAGCACAGGAGTCAACACTGAAGCTTTCTTT.

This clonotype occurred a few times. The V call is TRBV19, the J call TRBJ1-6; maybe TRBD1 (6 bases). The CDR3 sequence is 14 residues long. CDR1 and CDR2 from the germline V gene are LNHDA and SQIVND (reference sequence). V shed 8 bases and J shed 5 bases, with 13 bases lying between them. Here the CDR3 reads CASQPGGDNSPLHF. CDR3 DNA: TGTGCCAGTCAGCCGGGGGGCGATAATTCACCCCTCCACTTT.

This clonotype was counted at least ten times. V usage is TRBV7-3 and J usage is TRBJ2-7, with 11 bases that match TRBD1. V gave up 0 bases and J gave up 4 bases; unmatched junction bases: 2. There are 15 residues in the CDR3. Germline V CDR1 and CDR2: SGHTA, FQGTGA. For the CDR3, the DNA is TGTGCCAGCAGCTTAACAGGGACAGGGGGTTACGAGCAGTACTTC. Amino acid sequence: CASSLTGTGGYEQYF.

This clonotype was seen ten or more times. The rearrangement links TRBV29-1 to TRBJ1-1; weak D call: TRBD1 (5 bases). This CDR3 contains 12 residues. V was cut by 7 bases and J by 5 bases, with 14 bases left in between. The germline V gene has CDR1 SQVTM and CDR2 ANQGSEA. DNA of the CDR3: TGCAGCGCAACTAGGGGAGGGACTGAAGCTTTCTTT. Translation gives CSATRGGTEAFF.

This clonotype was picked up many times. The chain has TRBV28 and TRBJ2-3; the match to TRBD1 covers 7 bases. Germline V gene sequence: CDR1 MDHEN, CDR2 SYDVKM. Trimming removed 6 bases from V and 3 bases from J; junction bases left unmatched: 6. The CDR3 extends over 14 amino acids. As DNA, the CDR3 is TGTGCCAGCAGGTCGACAGGGAGTACAGATACGCAGTATTTT. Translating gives CASRSTGSTDTQYF.